This T cell receptor (beta chain) derives from a study of molecular identifiers for immune sequencing clone quantification. Study conclusions and caveats: Sharing of a barcode by identical TCR molecules could cause highly expanded clone sizes to be underestimated. It was shown that clones above 20 RNA copies held over 99% of effector molecules, but under 1% in naive cells.

The CDR3 totals 17 residues. From germline, CDR1 is SGHDT and CDR2 YYEEEE. Deletions cut 0 bases from V and 3 bases from J, with 19 bases between. Methods described previously, with TCR primers listed, were used for bulk TCR libraries. TCRdb used MiXCR to reprocess the PCR reads, holding one entry per CDR3 protein. The top ten clones hold approximately 5.6% of a sample with 6,500 to 9,000 distinct CDR3 sequences, around a third of them seen once. The CD8+CD4-CCR7+CD45RA+ phenotype defined the sorted naive CD8 T cells. Details on this clonotype: Its antigen is still unknown.

V is TRBV5-6 and J is TRBJ2-7, with D unclear. This sequence originates from a human donor in good health. Some libraries in this study had Jurkat cell RNA spiked in. Sequencing input: naive CD8+ T cells from blood, with Jurkat cell RNA spiked in. The subset denotes: FACS-sorted CD8+CD4-CCR7+CD45RA+ naive T cells. The CDR3 protein is CASSLAIGLGYSYEQYF. CDR3 nucleotide sequence: TGTGCCAGCAGCTTGGCCATTGGTCTGGGATATAGCTACGAGCAGTACTTC.